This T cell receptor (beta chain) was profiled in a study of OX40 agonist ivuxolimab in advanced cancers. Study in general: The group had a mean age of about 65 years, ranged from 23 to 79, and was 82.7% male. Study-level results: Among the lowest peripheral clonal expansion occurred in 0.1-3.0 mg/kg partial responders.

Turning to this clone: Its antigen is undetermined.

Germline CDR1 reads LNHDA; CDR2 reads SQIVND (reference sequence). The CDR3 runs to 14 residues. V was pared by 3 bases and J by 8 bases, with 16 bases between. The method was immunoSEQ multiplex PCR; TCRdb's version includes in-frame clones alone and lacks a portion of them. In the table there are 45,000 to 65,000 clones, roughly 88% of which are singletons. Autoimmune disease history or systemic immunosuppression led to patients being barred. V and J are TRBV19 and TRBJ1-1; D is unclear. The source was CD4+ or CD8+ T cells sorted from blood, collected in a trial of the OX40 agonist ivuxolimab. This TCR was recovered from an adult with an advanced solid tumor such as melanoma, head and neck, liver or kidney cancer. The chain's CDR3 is CASSMIGRVGEAFF. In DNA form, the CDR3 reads TGTGCCAGTAGTATGATTGGTCGTGTGGGAGAAGCTTTCTTT.